Listed below are T cell receptor beta chains from one sample, sequenced in a study of shared clonotypes between healthy human individuals. Clones were sequenced by immunoSEQ multiplex PCR, and TCRdb holds only the in-frame ones, with some missing. The sample lists hundreds of thousands of clones; 90% to 96% were seen once. Sequencing input: naive CD4+ T cells sorted from blood. All receptors derive from a woman aged 25 to 39 in good health. The CDR3 runs from the conserved cysteine through the conserved F or W. A D gene is named only where the DNA matches it firmly. Clone size is given for some rows only: seen once, a few or many times, or a class if the clone is expanded.

CDR3aa,CDR3nt,abundance,j_gene,v_gene,d_gene
CASSYSGQANTEAFF,TGTGCCAGCAGTTACTCTGGACAGGCGAACACTGAAGCTTTCTTT,.,TRBJ1-1,TRBV6-6,TRBD1
CASSLPGTNTEAFF,TGTGCCAGCAGCTTACCCGGGACCAACACTGAAGCTTTCTTT,.,TRBJ1-1,TRBV5-6,.
CASSPLGQPQHF,TGTGCCAGCAGCCCCCTTGGTCAGCCCCAGCATTTT,once,TRBJ1-5,TRBV6-6,.
CASSVGYPPGHEQYF,TGTGCCAGCAGCGTAGGGTACCCCCCGGGCCACGAGCAGTACTTC,.,TRBJ2-7,TRBV9,.
CASTGDADTQYF,TGTGCCAGCACAGGGGACGCAGATACGCAGTATTTT,.,TRBJ2-3,TRBV18,TRBD1
CASNSRGEKLFF,TGTGCCAGCAACTCGAGGGGTGAAAAACTGTTTTTT,.,TRBJ1-4,TRBV13,.
CAIRSAHNEQFF,TGTGCCATCAGATCCGCCCACAATGAGCAGTTCTTC,.,TRBJ2-1,TRBV10-3,.
CASSVGQGTYGYTF,TGTGCCAGCAGTGTCGGACAGGGGACCTATGGCTACACCTTC,.,TRBJ1-2,TRBV28,TRBD1
CSENEQFF,TGCAGTGAGAATGAGCAGTTCTTC,.,TRBJ2-1,TRBV20-1,.
CASSLEVDTQYF,TGCGCCAGCAGCTTGGAAGTGGATACGCAGTATTTT,.,TRBJ2-3,TRBV5-1,.
CASSVDRATDTQYF,TGCGCCAGCAGCGTTGACAGGGCCACAGATACGCAGTATTTT,.,TRBJ2-3,TRBV5-1,TRBD1
CASSVLGSPEQYF,TGTGCCAGCAGTGTCCTCGGTTCCCCGGAGCAGTACTTC,few,TRBJ2-7,TRBV2,.
CASTAGQMNTGELFF,TGTGCCAGCACAGCGGGACAGATGAACACCGGGGAGCTGTTTTTT,.,TRBJ2-2,TRBV28,.
CASSIVGFSYEQYF,TGTGCCAGTAGTATAGTCGGTTTCTCCTACGAGCAGTACTTC,.,TRBJ2-7,TRBV19,.
CASEGDRANEKLFF,TGTGCCAGCGAGGGGGACAGGGCTAATGAAAAACTGTTTTTT,.,TRBJ1-4,TRBV25-1,TRBD1
CASSTRTGALNTGELFF,TGTGCCAGCAGCACAAGAACAGGGGCCCTAAACACCGGGGAGCTGTTTTTT,.,TRBJ2-2,TRBV11-2,TRBD1
CASSEGGREETQYF,TGCGCCAGCAGTGAGGGCGGAAGGGAAGAGACCCAGTACTTC,once,TRBJ2-5,TRBV10-1,.
CSVEGQGGYEQYF,TGCAGCGTTGAGGGACAGGGGGGCTACGAGCAGTACTTC,.,TRBJ2-7,TRBV29-1,TRBD1
CASSPRIGGELFF,TGTGCCAGCTCGCCTCGGATAGGCGGGGAGCTGTTTTTT,.,TRBJ2-2,TRBV18,.
CASRHRTSVTGELFF,TGTGCCAGCAGGCACCGGACTAGCGTCACCGGGGAGCTGTTTTTT,.,TRBJ2-2,TRBV6-5,TRBD2
CAWRPWNEQFF,TGTGCCTGGAGACCGTGGAATGAGCAGTTCTTC,.,TRBJ2-1,TRBV30,.
CASSLARSPHEQYF,TGTGCCAGCAGCTTAGCTCGTTCACCCCACGAGCAGTACTTC,few,TRBJ2-7,TRBV7-9,.
CASSMAGQGGYTF,TGTGCCAGCAGTATGGCAGGGCAAGGAGGCTACACCTTC,.,TRBJ1-2,TRBV6-5,.
CAWSEGPHETQYF,TGTGCCTGGAGTGAGGGCCCTCACGAGACCCAGTACTTC,.,TRBJ2-5,TRBV30,.
CASSLVVRGLAGANVLTF,TGCGCCAGCAGCTTGGTGGTTAGGGGGCTGGCCGGGGCCAACGTCCTGACTTTC,.,TRBJ2-6,TRBV5-1,TRBD1
CASSGPDSYEQYF,TGTGCCAGTAGTGGGCCCGACTCCTACGAGCAGTACTTC,.,TRBJ2-7,TRBV19,.
CASSFGRGGQETQYF,TGCGCCAGCAGCTTTGGCAGGGGAGGCCAAGAGACCCAGTACTTC,.,TRBJ2-5,TRBV5-1,.
CASSSAGGVEGYTF,TGCGCCAGCAGCTCAGCGGGGGGAGTAGAGGGCTACACCTTC,.,TRBJ1-2,TRBV5-1,.
CSVGGQGGSPLHF,TGCAGCGTTGGGGGACAGGGAGGTTCGCCCCTCCACTTT,.,TRBJ1-6,TRBV29-1,TRBD1
CASSLAGGSSEQYF,TGCGCCAGCAGCCTAGCGGGAGGTTCTTCCGAGCAGTACTTC,.,TRBJ2-7,TRBV5-1,TRBD2
CASRNRDRGEDTEAFF,TGTGCCAGCAGGAACCGGGACAGAGGTGAGGACACTGAAGCTTTCTTT,.,TRBJ1-1,TRBV2,TRBD1
CASSYSGLAVDEQYF,TGTGCCAGCAGTTACTCCGGACTAGCTGTGGACGAGCAGTACTTC,.,TRBJ2-7,TRBV6-5,TRBD2
CASSFIMRGSSYNSPLHF,TGCGCCAGCAGCTTTATTATGCGGGGTTCCTCCTATAATTCACCCCTCCACTTT,once,TRBJ1-6,TRBV5-1,.
CASRKSGYVGNEQFF,TGTGCCAGCAGAAAAAGCGGGTACGTGGGCAATGAGCAGTTCTTC,.,TRBJ2-1,TRBV7-3,.
CASSFKGWNYGYTF,TGTGCCAGCAGTTTTAAGGGGTGGAACTATGGCTACACCTTC,.,TRBJ1-2,TRBV28,.
CAISGGEVGHEQYF,TGTGCCATCAGCGGAGGGGAGGTTGGGCACGAGCAGTACTTC,.,TRBJ2-7,TRBV10-3,.
CSSPGPETQYF,TGCAGCTCTCCAGGGCCTGAGACCCAGTACTTC,.,TRBJ2-5,TRBV29-1,.
CAISRDSGEQYF,TGTGCCATCAGTAGAGACAGTGGAGAGCAGTACTTC,.,TRBJ2-7,TRBV10-3,.
CATARPATYEQYF,TGTGCCACCGCGAGGCCCGCGACTTACGAGCAGTACTTC,.,TRBJ2-7,TRBV6-5,.
CASSSPGEDTQYF,TGTGCCAGCAGCTCACCAGGGGAAGATACGCAGTATTTT,.,TRBJ2-3,TRBV7-7,.